This T cell receptor (beta chain) was recovered during a study of blood T cell repertoires in COVID-19. Study-wide background: The United States, Italy and Spain supplied acute and convalescent COVID-19 samples. The analysed material was cDNA or gDNA that came from T cells, B-cell-depleted T cells, or PBMCs.

Germline assignment: CDR1 SGHNT and CDR2 YENEEA. This CDR3 contains 15 residues. The V and J ends lost 1 base and 4 bases respectively, with 13 bases between them. In the original processing: Reference gene primer amplification in the assay estimated nucleated cell counts. Produced via immunoSEQ multiplex PCR; TCRdb's table is partial and in-frame only. Clone size and the V and J calls come from that table; the DNA yielded D and trimming. The sample lists 150,000 to 200,000 clones; around 85% were seen once. Sequencing was carried out using peripheral blood. The sequence derives from a human donor with acute or convalescent COVID-19. The donor label of this sample is uncertain. This sequence joins TRBV11-3 and TRBJ1-2; D remains unclear. This CDR3 reads CASSLGGRRFYGYTF. DNA for the CDR3: TGTGCCAGCAGCTTAGGAGGGAGACGGTTCTATGGCTACACCTTC. Drawing the rest from reference TRBV11-3 and TRBJ1-2, the complete variable domain is EAGVVQSPRYKIIEKKQPVAFWCNPISGHNTLYWYLQNLGQGPELLIRYENEEAVDDSQLPKDRFSAERLKGVDSTLKIQPAELGDSAVYLCASSLGGRRFYGYTFGSGTRLTVV.